Each of the 10 T cell receptor beta chains below was sequenced from the same sample in a study of quantifying T cell responses using KT2 cells. Study summary: RNA was reverse transcribed with TCR alpha and beta constant-region primers.

A single-stranded UMI oligo with SP2 sequence was ligated to cDNA 3' ends. First-round PCR used approximately 4 cycles and beta primers RC1.1 and RC1.2 covering TRBC1 and TRBC2. A single record per CDR3 protein comes from TCRdb applying MiXCR to the UMI-ligation and nested PCR reads. The table records around 44,000 distinct CDR3 sequences, about 17% of them present only once. Sequencing was carried out using PBMCs spiked with cells of the T cell clone KT2. These receptors all come from a human donor.

This clonotype was observed at least ten times. The genes are TRBV14 and TRBJ2-7, with D unresolved. The CDR3 is made up of 13 amino acids. The V end lost 4 bases, the J end lost 3 bases, and 10 bases lay between the germline ends. CDR1 is SGHDN and CDR2 is FVKESK in the germline V gene. The CDR3 sequence: CASSRGLYYEQYF. DNA of the CDR3: TGTGCCAGCAGCCGAGGATTATACTACGAGCAGTACTTC.

This clonotype was recorded a few times. The rearrangement joins TRBV7-2 to TRBJ2-7, with a weak D call TRBD2 (6 bases). The CDR3 totals 14 residues. Germline V gene sequence: CDR1 SGHTA, CDR2 FQGNSA. V gave up 5 bases and J gave up 4 bases, with 15 bases separating them. The CDR3 protein is CASSVRDSGYEQYF. The CDR3 nucleotides read TGTGCCAGCAGCGTCCGGGACTCCGGATACGAGCAGTACTTC.

This clonotype was observed at least ten times. The chain combines TRBV5-4 with TRBJ2-5, with TRBD2 matching 8 bases. CDR3 length: 15 residues. Trimming at V came to 0 bases and at J to 3 bases, leaving 4 bases not matched to a gene. Germline V CDR1 and CDR2: SGHNT, YYREEE (reference sequence). In DNA, the CDR3 is TGTGCCAGCAGCTTGGCGACGGGAGGGGAAGAGACCCAGTACTTC. Translation gives CASSLATGGEETQYF.

This clonotype was picked up many times. The chain has TRBV20-1 and TRBJ1-1; TRBD1 matches 9 bases. The junction had 11 bases not matched to a gene; V was cut back by 6 bases and J by 0 bases. Germline lookup yields CDR1 DFQATT and CDR2 SNEGSKA (reference sequence). This CDR3 region has 16 residues. The CDR3 is CSAPTTGGVMNTEAFF. CDR3 nucleotide sequence: TGCAGTGCGCCAACGACAGGGGGAGTCATGAACACTGAAGCTTTCTTT.

The gene calls are TRBV29-1 and TRBJ2-5; tentative D call: TRBD2 (6 bases). The ends were cut back, 0 bases at V and 2 bases at J, with 13 bases in the middle. The CDR3 is 15 residues long. Germline V gives CDR1 SQVTM, CDR2 ANQGSEA. The DNA of the CDR3 is TGCAGCGTTGAAGATCGTGCGGGACCGCAAGAGACCCAGTACTTC. Residues: CSVEDRAGPQETQYF.

This clonotype has at least ten counts. The rearrangement links TRBV11-2 to TRBJ2-7; a weak D match, TRBD2 (6 bases). The CDR3 covers 16 residues. Looked up from germline, CDR1 is SGHAT and CDR2 is FQNNGV. V lost 3 bases and J lost 0, with 15 bases in between. The CDR3 nucleotides read TGTGCCAGCAGCTTGGGTCAGCGGGTAAGCTCCTACGAGCAGTACTTC. Translation: CASSLGQRVSSYEQYF.

In its sample, this clonotype was seen a few times. This rearrangement joins TRBV20-1 to TRBJ1-2, with D tentatively TRBD1 (6 bases). This CDR3 contains 12 residues. V lost 6 bases and J 4 bases, leaving 12 bases between the germline ends. Germline CDR1 reads DFQATT; CDR2 reads SNEGSKA (reference sequence). CDR3 DNA sequence: TGCAGTGCCCCCTGGACAGCCTATGGCTACACCTTC. Protein product: CSAPWTAYGYTF.

There are many counts of this clonotype. The rearrangement links TRBV3-1 to TRBJ2-3; D remains unclear. The CDR3 covers 14 residues. Per the germline V gene, CDR1 is LGHDT and CDR2 is YNNKEL (reference sequence). Trimming cost V 0 bases and J 6 bases, with 10 bases left between them. In nucleotides, the CDR3 is TGTGCCAGCAGCCAAGAGTTAGGGAAGGATACGCAGTATTTT. This encodes CASSQELGKDTQYF.

Only a few counts were recorded for this clonotype. The genes are TRBV20-1 and TRBJ2-7; 9 positions agree with TRBD2. The CDR3 length is 14 residues. V trimming: 7 bases; J trimming: 5 bases; junction bases outside the gene matches: 12. Looked up from germline, CDR1 is DFQATT and CDR2 is SNEGSKA (reference sequence). The CDR3 DNA sequence: TGCAGTGGATCCGTTAGCAGCGGGAGGAACGAGCAGTACTTC. Translation gives CSGSVSSGRNEQYF.

This clonotype has more than one count but fewer than ten. The chain employs TRBV7-2 and TRBJ2-7; 9 bases align to TRBD1. The CDR3 has 14 amino acids. V dropped 6 bases and J dropped 7; count of bases not matched to a gene: 10. The germline V gene encodes CDR1 SGHTA and CDR2 FQGNSA. CDR3 in amino acids: CASSLIDRGVEQYF. CDR3 DNA: TGTGCCAGCAGTTTAATCGACAGGGGGGTAGAGCAGTACTTC.